These 7 T cell receptor beta chains were sequenced from one sample in a study of cytomegalovirus exposure and HLA in healthy donors. The PCR had 60 Vbeta and 13 Jbeta primers. Assay used: immunoSEQ multiplex PCR; TCRdb lists only in-frame clones, some missing. The sample carries 200,000 to 250,000 clones, approximately 80% recorded once. Material for sequencing was PBMCs. The receptors originated from a woman in her thirties or forties in good health and CMV-seronegative.

The chain couples TRBV11-3 to TRBJ2-7, with D tentatively TRBD1 (6 bases). Between the trimmed V and J ends, which lost 7 bases and 3 bases, there was a span of 13 bases. CDR3 length: 13 residues. Germline CDR1 SGHNT, CDR2 YENEEA. CDR3 DNA: TGTGCCAGCACCAACAGGGTGCACTACGAGCAGTACTTC. Translating gives CASTNRVHYEQYF.

The gene calls are TRBV4-3 and TRBJ1-3; no definite D call. Per the germline V gene, CDR1 is LGHNA and CDR2 is YSLEER. The CDR3 sequence is 15 residues long. Trimming shortened V by 0 bases and J by 0 bases, and 6 bases separated the two germline ends. CDR3 DNA: TGCGCCAGCAGCCAAGATAGGAGCTCTGGAAACACCATATATTTT. Translating it yields CASSQDRSSGNTIYF.

The CDR3 sequence is CASSSGAGGQGAFGYTF. The CDR3 DNA sequence: TGTGCCAGCAGCTCGGGGGCTGGGGGACAGGGGGCGTTTGGCTACACCTTC. The rearrangement uses TRBV5-4 and TRBJ1-2; 12 bases map to TRBD1. CDR1 is SGHNT and CDR2 is YYREEE in the germline V gene (reference sequence). Unmatched junction bases numbered 13, after V lost 3 bases and J lost 7 bases. The CDR3 spans 17 residues.

In its sample, this clone was seen once. V is TRBV18 and J is TRBJ2-5; perhaps TRBD2 as D (5 bases). Germline CDR1 and CDR2: KGHSH and LQKENI. The CDR3 has 14 residues. The V gene lost 0 bases and the J gene lost 0 bases, with 5 bases spanning the gap. This CDR3 reads CASSPPGDQETQYF. The CDR3 DNA sequence: TGTGCCAGCTCACCACCGGGAGACCAAGAGACCCAGTACTTC.

This clone came up once. The chain links TRBV5-4 to TRBJ2-3; D perhaps matches TRBD1 (5 bases). Between the trimmed V and J ends, which lost 4 bases and 2 bases, there was a span of 17 bases. The CDR3 has 16 amino acids. CDR1 and CDR2 (germline): SGHNT, YYREEE (reference sequence). This CDR3 reads CASSPDSPKATDTQYF. The CDR3 coding sequence is TGTGCCAGCAGCCCAGACAGTCCGAAAGCCACAGATACGCAGTATTTT.

The rearrangement joins TRBV5-1 to TRBJ2-1; 9 positions match TRBD1. Germline CDR1 is SGHRS and CDR2 is YFSETQ. The CDR3 runs 16 residues. V lost 3 bases to trimming and J lost 1 base; unmatched junction nucleotides: 5. CDR3 bases: TGCGCCAGCAGCTGGGCGGGGACAGGGTCCTACAATGAGCAGTTCTTC. Protein product: CASSWAGTGSYNEQFF.

The chain uses TRBV11-2 and TRBJ2-1, with 9 nucleotides matching TRBD2. CDR1 SGHAT and CDR2 FQNNGV come from the germline V gene. V lost 2 bases, J lost 8 bases, and 7 bases stayed unmatched. This CDR3 region has 15 residues. The CDR3 here is CASSLTAGGPHEQFF. CDR3 sequence (DNA): TGTGCCAGCAGCTTAACGGCGGGGGGGCCCCATGAGCAGTTCTTC.